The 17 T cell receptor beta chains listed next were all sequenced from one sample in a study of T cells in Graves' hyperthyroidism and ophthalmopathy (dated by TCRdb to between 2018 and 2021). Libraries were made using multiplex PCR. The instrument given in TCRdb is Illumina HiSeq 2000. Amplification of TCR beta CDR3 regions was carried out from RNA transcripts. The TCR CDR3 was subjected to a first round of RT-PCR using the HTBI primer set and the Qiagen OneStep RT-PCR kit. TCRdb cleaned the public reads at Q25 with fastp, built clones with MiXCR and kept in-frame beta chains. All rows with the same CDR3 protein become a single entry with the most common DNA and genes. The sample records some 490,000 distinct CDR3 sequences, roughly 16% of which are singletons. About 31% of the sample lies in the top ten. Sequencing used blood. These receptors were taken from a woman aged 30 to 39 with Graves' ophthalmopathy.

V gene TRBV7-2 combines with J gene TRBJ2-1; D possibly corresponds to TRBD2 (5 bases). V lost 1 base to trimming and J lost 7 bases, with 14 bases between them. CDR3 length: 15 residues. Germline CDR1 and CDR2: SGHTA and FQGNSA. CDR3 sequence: CASSLGFGRENEQFF. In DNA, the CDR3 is TGTGCCAGCAGCTTAGGGTTCGGAAGGGAGAATGAGCAGTTCTTC. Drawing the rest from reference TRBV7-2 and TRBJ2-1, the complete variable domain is GAGVSQSPSNKVTEKGKDVELRCDPISGHTALYWYRQSLGQGLEFLIYFQGNSAPDKSGLPSDRFSAERTGGSVSTLTIQRTQQEDSAVYLCASSLGFGRENEQFFGPGTRLTVL.

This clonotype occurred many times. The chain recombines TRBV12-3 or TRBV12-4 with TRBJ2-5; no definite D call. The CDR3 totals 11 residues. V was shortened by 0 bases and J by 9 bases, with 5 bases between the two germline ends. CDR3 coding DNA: TGTGCCAGCAGTTTAGCGATGGCCCAGTACTTC. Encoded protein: CASSLAMAQYF.

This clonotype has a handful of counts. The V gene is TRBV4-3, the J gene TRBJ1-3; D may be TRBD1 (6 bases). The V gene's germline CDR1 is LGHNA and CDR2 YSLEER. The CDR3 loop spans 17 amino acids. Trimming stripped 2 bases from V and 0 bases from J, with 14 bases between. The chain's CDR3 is CASSQRVGQPSGNTIYF. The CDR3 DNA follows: TGCGCCAGCAGCCAACGTGTAGGACAGCCCTCTGGAAACACCATATATTTT.

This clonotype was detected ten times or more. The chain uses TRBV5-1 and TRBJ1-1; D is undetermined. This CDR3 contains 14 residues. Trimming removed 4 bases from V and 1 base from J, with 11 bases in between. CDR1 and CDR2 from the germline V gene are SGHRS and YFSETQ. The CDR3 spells CASSMTGGNTEAFF. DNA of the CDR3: TGCGCCAGCAGCATGACTGGAGGGAACACTGAAGCTTTCTTT.

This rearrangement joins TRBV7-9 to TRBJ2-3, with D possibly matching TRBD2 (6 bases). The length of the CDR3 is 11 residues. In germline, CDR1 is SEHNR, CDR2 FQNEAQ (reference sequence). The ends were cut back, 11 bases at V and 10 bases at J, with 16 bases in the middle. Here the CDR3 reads CAPRRGQAQYF. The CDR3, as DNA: TGTGCCCCCAGGCGGGGTCAAGCGCAGTATTTT.

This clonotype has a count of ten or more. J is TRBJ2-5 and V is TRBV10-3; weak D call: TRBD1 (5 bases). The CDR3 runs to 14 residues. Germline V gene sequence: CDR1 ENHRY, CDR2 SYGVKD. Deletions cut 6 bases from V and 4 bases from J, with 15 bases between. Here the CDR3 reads CAIRSDTVAETQYF. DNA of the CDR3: TGTGCCATCAGGTCGGACACGGTTGCAGAGACCCAGTACTTC.

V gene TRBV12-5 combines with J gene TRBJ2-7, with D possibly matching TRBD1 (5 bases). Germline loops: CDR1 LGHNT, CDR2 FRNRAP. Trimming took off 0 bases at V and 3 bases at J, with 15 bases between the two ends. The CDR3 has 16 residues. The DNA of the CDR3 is TGTGCTAGTGGTTTGGTCCCCGGACATTTCATCTACGAGCAGTACTTC. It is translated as CASGLVPGHFIYEQYF.

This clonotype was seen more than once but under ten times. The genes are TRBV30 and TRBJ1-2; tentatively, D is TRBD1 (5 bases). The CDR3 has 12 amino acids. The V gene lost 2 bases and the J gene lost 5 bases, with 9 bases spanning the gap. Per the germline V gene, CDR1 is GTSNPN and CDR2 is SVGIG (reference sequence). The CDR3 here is CAWSQGSYGYTF. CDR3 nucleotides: TGTGCCTGGAGTCAGGGATCGTATGGCTACACCTTC.

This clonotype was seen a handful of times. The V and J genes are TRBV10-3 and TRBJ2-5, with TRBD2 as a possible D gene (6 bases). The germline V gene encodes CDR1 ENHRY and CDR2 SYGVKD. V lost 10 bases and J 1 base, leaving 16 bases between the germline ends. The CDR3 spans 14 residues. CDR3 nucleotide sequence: TGTGCCAGCGCGGGGCCGAACACCCAAGAGACCCAGTACTTC. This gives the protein CASAGPNTQETQYF.

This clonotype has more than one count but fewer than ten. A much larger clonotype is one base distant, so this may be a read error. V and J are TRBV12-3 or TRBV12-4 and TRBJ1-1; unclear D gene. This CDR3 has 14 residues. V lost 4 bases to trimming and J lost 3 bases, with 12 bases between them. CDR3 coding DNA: TGTGCCAGCAGTTCGGGAGGCAGCGACACTGAAGCTTTCTTT. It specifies CASSSGGSDTEAFF.

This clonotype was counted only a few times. CDR3 DNA sequence: TGTGCCAGCAATCCAGAAGGAGGGGGCAGAGCCACAGATACGCAGTATTTT. As protein: CASNPEGGGRATDTQYF. The chain links TRBV7-9 to TRBJ2-3; a possible D gene is TRBD1 (7 bases). V was clipped by 7 bases and J by 2 bases, with 22 bases between them. Per germline, CDR1 SEHNR and CDR2 FQNEAQ (reference sequence). The CDR3 has 17 amino acids. The full variable domain, with the rest looked up from reference TRBV7-9 and TRBJ2-3, is DTGVSQNPRHKITKRGQNVTFRCDPISEHNRLYWYRQTLGQGPEFLTYFQNEAQLEKSRLLSDRFSAERPKGSFSTLEIQRTEQGDSAMYLCASNPEGGGRATDTQYFGPGTRLTVL.

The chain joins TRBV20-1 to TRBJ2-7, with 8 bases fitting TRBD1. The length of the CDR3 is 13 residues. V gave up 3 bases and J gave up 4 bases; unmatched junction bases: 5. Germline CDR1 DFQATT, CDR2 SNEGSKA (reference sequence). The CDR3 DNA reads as TGCAGTGCTAGTCGGACAGGGAAATACGAGCAGTACTTC. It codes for CSASRTGKYEQYF.

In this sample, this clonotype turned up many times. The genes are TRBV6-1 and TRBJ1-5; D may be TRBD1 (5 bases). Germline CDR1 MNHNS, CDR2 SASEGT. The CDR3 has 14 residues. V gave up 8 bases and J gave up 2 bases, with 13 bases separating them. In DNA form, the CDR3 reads TGTGCCAGCCGCAGTGGGGGAGGCAATCAGCCCCAGCATTTT. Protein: CASRSGGGNQPQHF.

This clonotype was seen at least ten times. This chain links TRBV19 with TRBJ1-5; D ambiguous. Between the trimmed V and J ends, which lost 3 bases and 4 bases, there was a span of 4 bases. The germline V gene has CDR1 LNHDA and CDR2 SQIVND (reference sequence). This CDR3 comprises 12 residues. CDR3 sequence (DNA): TGTGCCAGTAGTATCCAGAATCAGCCCCAGCATTTT. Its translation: CASSIQNQPQHF.

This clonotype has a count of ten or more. The CDR3 nucleotides read TGTGCCAGCTCACCCACTCCTGGGCGGGTCTCCTACGAGCAGTACTTC. This sequence encodes CASSPTPGRVSYEQYF. The rearrangement uses TRBV18 and TRBJ2-7; tentative D call: TRBD2 (5 bases). Germline loops: CDR1 KGHSH, CDR2 LQKENI. Trimming took 3 bases from V and 0 from J, leaving 15 bases between them. CDR3 length equals 16 residues.

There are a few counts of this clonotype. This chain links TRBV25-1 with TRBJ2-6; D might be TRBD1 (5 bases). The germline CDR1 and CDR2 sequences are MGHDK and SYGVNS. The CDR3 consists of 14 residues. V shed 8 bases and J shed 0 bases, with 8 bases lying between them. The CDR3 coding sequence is TGTGCCAGCGAGACAGCCTCTGGGGCCAACGTCCTGACTTTC. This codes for CASETASGANVLTF.

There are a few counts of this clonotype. The CDR3 DNA is TGCAGTGCTAAAGTACAGGGGATGGATGGCTACACCTTC. Its translation: CSAKVQGMDGYTF. The V gene is TRBV20-1, the J gene TRBJ1-2; 7 nucleotides match TRBD1. V gave up 4 bases and J gave up 6 bases; unmatched junction bases: 8. The CDR3 has 13 residues. The germline gives CDR1 DFQATT, CDR2 SNEGSKA (reference sequence).